Listed here are 20 T cell receptor beta chains from one sample, sequenced in a study of blood T cell repertoires in COVID-19. Assay: immunoSEQ multiplex PCR; the TCRdb copy retains only in-frame clones and omits some. The sample carries some 50,000 clones, roughly nine tenths recorded once. Material for sequencing was PBMCs or T cells enriched from blood (not recorded which). All receptors derive from a woman in her 50s who had recovered from COVID-19.

The chain carries TRBV24-1 and TRBJ2-5, with 7 bases identical to TRBD2. Germline V lookup: CDR1 KGHDR, CDR2 SFDVKD. The CDR3 covers 12 residues. V was pared by 5 bases and J by 5 bases, with 1 base of the junction left unmatched. The CDR3 DNA sequence: TGTGCCACCAGTGGCGGGAGTGAGACCCAGTACTTC. Translating it yields CATSGGSETQYF.

The V call is TRBV6-5, the J call TRBJ1-1, with 8 nucleotides matching TRBD1. V shed 0 bases and J 4 bases; nucleotides not matched to a gene: 7. CDR1 MNHEY and CDR2 SVGAGI come from the germline V gene. The CDR3 is 16 residues long. Written as DNA, the CDR3 is TGTGCCAGCAGTTACTCGATTTCAGGGGGCGGCACTGAAGCTTTCTTT. Its translation: CASSYSISGGGTEAFF.

This clone was found once. The rearrangement joins TRBV6-6 to TRBJ2-1, with 7 positions matching TRBD2. Germline-derived CDR1 and CDR2 are MNHNY and SVGAGI (reference sequence). The CDR3 spans 16 residues. J was trimmed by 0 bases and V by 4 bases; bases with no gene match: 6. This chain's CDR3 is CASSSGGRLSYNEQFF. In nucleotides, the CDR3 is TGTGCCAGCAGTTCGGGCGGGAGACTCTCCTACAATGAGCAGTTCTTC.

As to this clone: The same CDR3 can be traced to other DNA sequences in this sample. The V call is TRBV19, the J call TRBJ1-5; TRBD1 matches at 9 bases. CDR1 LNHDA and CDR2 SQIVND come from the germline V gene (reference sequence). The CDR3 runs to 16 residues. V shed 4 bases and J 2 bases; nucleotides not matched to a gene: 6. CDR3 nucleotide sequence: TGTGCCAGTAGTACTGGGACAGGGTGGGGCAATCAGCCCCAGCATTTT. This sequence encodes CASSTGTGWGNQPQHF.

The chain uses TRBV6-5 and TRBJ2-1; 8 nucleotides match TRBD2. The J segment lost 8 bases and the V segment lost 6 bases, leaving 12 bases of the junction unmatched. Germline-derived CDR1 and CDR2 are MNHEY and SVGAGI. The CDR3 is 15 residues long. CDR3 DNA sequence: TGTGCCAGCAGATCTAGGCGGGGGGCCCCCGATGAGCAGTTCTTC. This sequence encodes CASRSRRGAPDEQFF.

This chain connects TRBV3-1 (or the pseudogene TRBV3-2) to TRBJ1-5, with 7 bases aligning to TRBD1. With 0 bases clipped from V and 7 bases from J, the junction kept 6 bases outside the gene matches. The CDR3 has 15 amino acids. The germline V gene has CDR1 LGHDT and CDR2 YNNKEL (reference sequence). The CDR3 DNA follows: TGTGCCAGCAGCCAAGACACAGGGGTGAGGCAGCCCCAGCATTTT. Translating it yields CASSQDTGVRQPQHF.

The rearrangement joins TRBV6-2 or TRBV6-3 to TRBJ2-7; 7 bases align to TRBD1. This CDR3 is 15 amino acids long. The germline gives CDR1 MNHEY, CDR2 SVGEGT. Losses at the gene ends were 5 bases for V and 0 bases for J; bases not matched to a gene: 7. CDR3 loop: CASSKPRDSSYEQYF. The CDR3 nucleotides read TGTGCCAGCAGTAAACCTCGGGACAGCTCCTACGAGCAGTACTTC.

The V call is TRBV7-2, the J call TRBJ1-5, with D maybe TRBD1 (6 bases). Trimming removed 4 bases from V and 3 bases from J, with 10 bases in between. CDR1 SGHTA and CDR2 FQGNSA come from the germline V gene. The length of the CDR3 is 14 residues. For the CDR3, the DNA is TGTGCCAGCAGCTCCTCAGGGGTCAATCAGCCCCAGCATTTT. Translated, it gives CASSSSGVNQPQHF.

This chain links TRBV11-3 with TRBJ2-1, with TRBD2 matching 9 bases. The CDR3 totals 19 residues. V was clipped by 3 bases and J by 2 bases; unmatched bases: 14. The germline CDR1 and CDR2 sequences are SGHNT and YENEEA. The CDR3 is CASSFWGGGALTPYNEQFF. The CDR3 DNA follows: TGTGCCAGCAGCTTCTGGGGCGGGGGGGCCCTTACGCCCTACAATGAGCAGTTCTTC.

V and J are TRBV7-3 and TRBJ2-1, with 11 nucleotides matching TRBD2. In germline, CDR1 is SGHTA, CDR2 FQGTGA. J lost 6 bases, V lost 6 bases, and 7 bases had no gene match. CDR3 length: 15 amino acids. The CDR3 nucleotides are TGTGCCAGCAGTTTTACTAGCGGGGGATCCAATGAGCAGTTCTTC. Its translation: CASSFTSGGSNEQFF.

This clone occurred a few times. This sequence joins TRBV19 and TRBJ1-5; possibly TRBD1 for D (5 bases). Germline CDR1 LNHDA, CDR2 SQIVND (reference sequence). The CDR3 length is 14 residues. V was shortened by 11 bases and J by 7 bases, with 21 bases between the two germline ends. The CDR3 loop reads CASIKTALGQPQHF. CDR3 bases: TGTGCCTCGATCAAGACAGCCTTGGGGCAGCCCCAGCATTTT.

This clone was seen more than once but under ten times. J is TRBJ1-5 and V is TRBV2; a weak D match, TRBD1 (6 bases). The V and J ends lost 7 bases and 3 bases respectively, with 10 bases between them. This CDR3 has 13 residues. Looked up from germline, CDR1 is SNHLY and CDR2 is FYNNEI. In nucleotides, the CDR3 is TGTGCCAGCAACGGACAGCACAATCAGCCCCAGCATTTT. Translation: CASNGQHNQPQHF.

The V gene is TRBV5-8, the J gene TRBJ2-5; 9 nucleotides line up with TRBD1. Germline CDR1 and CDR2: SGHTS and YDEGEE. There are 16 residues in the CDR3. The V and J ends lost 10 bases and 3 bases, in that order; junction bases with no gene match: 16. In DNA, the CDR3 is TGTGCCGGACGACCGGGACAGGGACACACCGAAGAGACCCAGTACTTC. It translates to CAGRPGQGHTEETQYF.

This rearrangement joins TRBV3-1 (or the pseudogene TRBV3-2) to TRBJ1-6; the match to TRBD1 covers 7 bases. Trimming removed 1 base from V and 19 bases from J; junction bases left unmatched: 7. This CDR3 is 12 amino acids long. The germline V gene encodes CDR1 LGHDT and CDR2 YNNKEL (reference sequence). CDR3 in DNA: TGTGCCAGCAGCCAAGGGGACAGACCCCAACACTTT. This codes for CASSQGDRPQHF.

This clone was seen a handful of times. The rearrangement uses TRBV6-2 or TRBV6-3 and TRBJ1-5, with D tentatively TRBD1 (5 bases). This CDR3 is built from 15 residues. CDR1 and CDR2 (germline): MNHEY, SVGEGT. V dropped 6 bases and J dropped 4 bases, with 16 bases sitting between them. CDR3 sequence (DNA): TGTGCCAGCAGCCCCAGGGCAGACCCTAATCAGCCCCAGCATTTT. Residues: CASSPRADPNQPQHF.

The rearrangement links TRBV10-3 to TRBJ2-3, with TRBD2 matching over 9 bases. Losses at the gene ends were 4 bases for V and 2 bases for J; bases not matched to a gene: 4. This CDR3 spans 15 amino acids. Per the germline V gene, CDR1 is ENHRY and CDR2 is SYGVKD. The CDR3 region is CAISGTSETTDTQYF. CDR3 bases: TGTGCCATCAGTGGGACTAGCGAGACCACAGATACGCAGTATTTT.

The rearrangement uses TRBV4-3 and TRBJ1-3; TRBD1 aligns across 7 bases. The CDR3 runs to 16 residues. V shed 0 bases and J 2 bases; nucleotides not matched to a gene: 4. Germline V lookup: CDR1 LGHNA, CDR2 YSLEER. The CDR3 DNA reads TGCGCCAGCAGCCAAGAAATGAGGGGGCCTGGAAACACCATATATTTT. Translating gives CASSQEMRGPGNTIYF.

The chain combines TRBV27 with TRBJ2-1, with 14 nucleotides matching TRBD2. CDR1 and CDR2 (germline): MNHEY, SMNVEV (reference sequence). The CDR3 sequence is 15 residues long. The V segment lost 3 bases and the J segment 8 bases; nucleotides outside the gene matches: 3. The CDR3 DNA follows: TGTGCCAGCAGTTTGCGACTAGCGGGAGGGCATGAGCAGTTCTTC. Protein product: CASSLRLAGGHEQFF.

This clone is termed medium-sized (0.01 to 0.1%). The chain couples TRBV5-1 to TRBJ1-6, with 7 bases lining up with TRBD1. Germline lookup yields CDR1 SGHRS and CDR2 YFSETQ. The CDR3 runs to 16 residues. V shed 0 bases and J 7 bases; nucleotides not matched to a gene: 7. CDR3 in amino acids: CASSLVQGVENSPLHF. The CDR3 coding sequence is TGCGCCAGCAGCTTGGTTCAGGGGGTGGAGAATTCACCCCTCCACTTT.

The chain links TRBV2 to TRBJ2-1, with 7 bases that match TRBD1. This CDR3 comprises 13 residues. J gave up 7 bases and V 11 bases, and 11 bases lay outside the gene matches. Germline assignment: CDR1 SNHLY and CDR2 FYNNEI. The CDR3 protein is CASNGQGVNEQFF. CDR3 DNA: TGTGCCTCTAACGGGCAGGGGGTAAATGAGCAGTTCTTC.